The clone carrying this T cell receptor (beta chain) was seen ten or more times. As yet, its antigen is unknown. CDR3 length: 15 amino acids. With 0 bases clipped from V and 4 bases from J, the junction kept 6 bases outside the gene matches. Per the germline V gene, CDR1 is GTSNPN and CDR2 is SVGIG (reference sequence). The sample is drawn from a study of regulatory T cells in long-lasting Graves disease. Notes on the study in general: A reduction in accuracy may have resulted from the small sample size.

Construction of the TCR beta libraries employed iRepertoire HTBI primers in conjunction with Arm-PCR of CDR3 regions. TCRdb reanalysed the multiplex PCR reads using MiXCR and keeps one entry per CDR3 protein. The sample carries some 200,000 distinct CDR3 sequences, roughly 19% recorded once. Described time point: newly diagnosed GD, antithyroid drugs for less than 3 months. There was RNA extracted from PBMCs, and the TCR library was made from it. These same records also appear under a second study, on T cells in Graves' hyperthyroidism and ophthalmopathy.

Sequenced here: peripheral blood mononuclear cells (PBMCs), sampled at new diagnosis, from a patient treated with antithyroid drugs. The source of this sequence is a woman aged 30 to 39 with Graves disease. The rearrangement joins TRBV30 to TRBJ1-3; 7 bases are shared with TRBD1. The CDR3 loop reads CAWSVRDREGNTIYF. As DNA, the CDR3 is TGTGCCTGGAGTGTACGCGACAGGGAGGGAAACACCATATATTTT. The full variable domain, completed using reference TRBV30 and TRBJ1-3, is SQTIHQWPATLVQPVGSPLSLECTVEGTSNPNLYWYRQAAGRGLQLLFYSVGIGQISSEVPQNLSASRPQDRQFILSSKKLLLSDSGFYLCAWSVRDREGNTIYFGEGSWLTVV.